The sequence of this TCR beta chain was determined in a study of blood T cell repertoires in COVID-19. Study in general: Acute-phase and convalescent COVID-19 samples originated in the United States, Italy and Spain. The cDNA or gDNA used as material had been derived from T cells, B-cell-depleted T cells, or PBMCs.

The protocol was immunoSEQ multiplex PCR, while the TCRdb copy is restricted to in-frame clones and leaves out a portion. The table records approximately 240,000 clones, approximately 86% of them present only once. J was trimmed by 2 bases and V by 3 bases; bases with no gene match: 10. The CDR3 spans 17 residues. Germline loops: CDR1 MDHEN, CDR2 SYDVKM. Participants spanned ages about 18 to 100 years and resided in 20 to 25 US areas. Sequences were obtained from PBMCs or T cells enriched from blood (not recorded which). The chain carries TRBV28 and TRBJ1-5; 7 nucleotides align to TRBD1. This clonotype was sampled from a woman in her 30s with acute COVID-19. In DNA form, the CDR3 reads TGTGCCAGCAGTTTTCAGACAGGGATGGTTCGCAATCAGCCCCAGCATTTT. Its translation is CASSFQTGMVRNQPQHF.